This entry concerns a single T cell receptor (beta chain). Germline CDR1 is LNHNV and CDR2 is YYDKDF (reference sequence). This CDR3 comprises 12 residues. The ends were cut back, 8 bases at V and 2 bases at J, with 10 bases in the middle. The sample belongs to a study of type 1 and type 2 diabetes patients. Genomic DNA was the PCR template. The TCR beta CDR3 region was amplified using 30 forward and 13 reverse primers. In TCRdb, the multiplex PCR reads were re-called with MiXCR into one record per CDR3 protein. The sample contains under 300,000 distinct CDR3 sequences, roughly 50% of which appear only once.

The sequencing input was peripheral blood mononuclear cells (PBMCs). The J gene is TRBJ2-7, the V gene TRBV15; D is perhaps TRBD2 (6 bases). This TCR derives from a man between 18 and 35 years old with type 2 diabetes. Here the CDR3 DNA reads TGTGCCACCGGGACTGAAGCCTACGAGCAGTACTTC. It specifies CATGTEAYEQYF.